The 5 T cell receptor beta chains given below trace back to one sample, sequenced in a study of T cell responses to AZD1222 COVID-19 vaccine. Libraries were prepared by immunoSEQ multiplex PCR; TCRdb keeps only in-frame clonotypes and omits some of them. The profile shows roughly 200,000 clones, around 93% of them singletons. This material consisted of peripheral blood, taken 28 days after the second dose of the MenACWY control vaccine. Receptors were obtained from an adult who received the MenACWY meningococcal vaccine as a control.

The gene calls are TRBV28 and TRBJ1-4; 7 bases are shared with TRBD1. This CDR3 contains 16 residues. Germline trimming cut 4 bases from V and 3 bases from J; bases unmatched to any gene: 8. From germline, CDR1 is MDHEN and CDR2 SYDVKM. The CDR3 reads CASSSPRGAPNEKLFF. Here the CDR3 DNA reads TGTGCCAGCAGTTCCCCCAGGGGGGCCCCTAATGAAAAACTGTTTTTT.

The chain recombines TRBV28 with TRBJ1-1; possibly TRBD1 for D (6 bases). The length of the CDR3 is 13 residues. Germline V gene data show CDR1 as MDHEN and CDR2 as SYDVKM. The germline V and J ends were trimmed by 7 bases and 2 bases, with 11 bases remaining between them. DNA of the CDR3: TGTGCCAGCAAAGAGGGGGGAAACACTGAAGCTTTCTTT. Amino acid sequence: CASKEGGNTEAFF.

This chain links TRBV19 with TRBJ2-1; D possibly matches TRBD1 or TRBD2 (5 bases each). Trimming pared 0 bases from V and 10 bases from J, leaving 10 bases between. The CDR3 length is 13 residues. CDR1 is LNHDA and CDR2 is SQIVND in the germline V gene (reference sequence). This CDR3 reads CASSIDPWGEQFF. The CDR3 nucleotides read TGTGCCAGTAGTATAGACCCTTGGGGGGAGCAGTTCTTC. Full variable domain (rest looked up from reference TRBV19 and TRBJ2-1): DGGITQSPKYLFRKEGQNVTLSCEQNLNHDAMYWYRQDPGQGLRLIYYSQIVNDFQKGDIAEGYSVSREKKESFPLTVTSAQKNPTAFYLCASSIDPWGEQFFGPGTRLTVL.

This rearrangement joins TRBV6-2 or TRBV6-3 to TRBJ1-6; D ambiguous. The CDR3 spans 15 residues. Germline V lookup: CDR1 MNHEY, CDR2 SVGEGT. Trimming cost V 0 bases and J 9 bases, with 12 bases left between them. The CDR3: CASSYSPPIGSPLHF. The DNA for the CDR3 is TGTGCCAGCAGTTACTCCCCCCCGATCGGTTCACCCCTCCACTTT.

The chain has TRBV6-4 and TRBJ1-1; D is possibly TRBD1 (5 bases). V dropped 6 bases and J dropped 0 bases, with 20 bases sitting between them. Germline V lookup: CDR1 MRHNA, CDR2 SNTAGT. The CDR3 spans 17 residues. The CDR3 sequence is CASSHVGGGSLNTEAFF. CDR3 DNA: TGTGCCAGCAGCCATGTTGGGGGGGGATCTTTGAACACTGAAGCTTTCTTT.